A selection of T cell receptor beta chains follows, all from one sample in a study of CXCR3-negative and CXCR3-positive naive CD8 T cells. From its re-call of the 5' RACE reads, TCRdb lists each CDR3 protein once, without DNA. Its table records tens of thousands of distinct CDR3 sequences. Input material: naive CXCR3- CD8+ T cells from blood. The receptors were gathered from a human donor in good health. Some clones in this sample may be carry-over from other donors' samples. Each CDR3 is given with its conserved first and last residue.

cdr3_length j_call v_call cdr3_aa
13 TRBJ2-7 TRBV27 CASSLTGLPEQYF
11 TRBJ1-2 TRBV29-1 CSVRGVYGYTF
13 TRBJ2-1 TRBV7-6 CASSLAAPADQFF
14 TRBJ2-1 TRBV4-3 CASSHRDRGDEQFF
11 TRBJ2-5 TRBV11-2 CASSIQETQYF
17 TRBJ1-1 TRBV28 CASSLKQGPFVGTEAFF
14 TRBJ1-5 TRBV2 CASSEGQSNQPQHF
13 TRBJ1-2 TRBV4-3 CASSQEQGDGYTF
16 TRBJ2-3 TRBV7-9 CASSLVAGADTDTQYF
15 TRBJ2-1 TRBV29-1 CSVDLGAQGEGEQFF
16 TRBJ2-7 TRBV29-1 CSVEVISRTSSYEQYF
15 TRBJ2-2 TRBV7-2 CASSFLAGMAGELFF
17 TRBJ2-7 TRBV4-3 CASSQDKAPGGTGEQYF
15 TRBJ2-1 TRBV4-1 CASSQELAGGDEQFF
15 TRBJ2-2 TRBV6-5 CASSYSGGGTGELFF
12 TRBJ2-7 TRBV29-1 CSVDGTGTEQYF
12 TRBJ2-6 TRBV29-1 CSARSGANVLTF
13 TRBJ2-1 TRBV25-1 CASSDLAGYEQFF
14 TRBJ2-1 TRBV2 CASGGLAEFNEQFF